The 12 T cell receptor beta chains given below trace back to one sample, sequenced in a study of blood T cells in healthy people across ages. Next came a second PCR, run for about 7 to 12 cycles, which used a sample-barcoded 5' primer along with a J-beta primer mix. TCRdb recomputed calls from the 5' RACE reads with MiXCR, one row per CDR3 protein. The data contain about 1.6 million distinct CDR3 sequences, roughly 32% of them seen just once; the ten biggest clones take up around 11%. The sequenced material came from blood. These receptors came from a woman between 25 and 40 years old in good health.

This clonotype has only a few counts. CDR3 protein: CASSGAGGRNGYTF. In DNA, the CDR3 is TGTGCCAGCAGCGGCGCAGGGGGGCGGAATGGCTACACCTTC. The rearrangement uses TRBV9 and TRBJ1-2, with 7 bases fitting TRBD1. Germline CDR1 and CDR2: SGDLS and YYNGEE. The CDR3 is 14 residues long. J gave up 6 bases and V 3 bases, and 8 bases lay outside the gene matches.

Of note for this clonotype: A much larger clone differs from this one at a single base, so this may be a read error. The J gene is TRBJ2-7, the V gene TRBV20-1; 8 bases fit TRBD2. Near its end, the DNA agrees better with TRBJ2-5, so the J call may be wrong. The CDR3 spans 14 residues. The germline gives CDR1 DFQATT, CDR2 SNEGSKA (reference sequence). CDR3 loop: CSADQGTSQETQYF. The CDR3 region has the DNA TGCAGTGCCGACCAGGGGACTAGTCAAGAGACCCAGTACTTC.

This clonotype was observed a few times. The V and J genes are TRBV20-1 and TRBJ2-1; TRBD2 matches 11 bases. V dropped 6 bases and J dropped 4; count of bases not matched to a gene: 8. The germline CDR1 and CDR2 sequences are DFQATT and SNEGSKA (reference sequence). The length of the CDR3 is 15 residues. CDR3 DNA sequence: TGCAGTGCGTTGACTAGCGGGGCATATTACAATGAGCAGTTCTTC. It encodes CSALTSGAYYNEQFF.

This clonotype has a handful of counts. The genes are TRBV11-2 and TRBJ2-7; D is perhaps TRBD2 (5 bases). Looked up from germline, CDR1 is SGHAT and CDR2 is FQNNGV. The germline V and J ends were trimmed by 4 bases and 7 bases, with 20 bases remaining between them. This CDR3 has 15 amino acids. The CDR3 DNA is TGTGCCAGCAGCTCCCCACGGACTCGAGCTGGAGAGCAGTACTTC. Translation gives CASSSPRTRAGEQYF.

The rearrangement links TRBV5-1 to TRBJ2-2; D may match TRBD1 or TRBD2 (6 bases each). Germline V gene sequence: CDR1 SGHRS, CDR2 YFSETQ. The CDR3 extends over 15 amino acids. With 5 bases removed from V and 3 bases from J, the gap between germline ends came to 14 bases. CDR3 loop: CASSRGEFDTGELFF. The CDR3 DNA reads as TGCGCCAGCAGTAGGGGGGAGTTCGACACCGGGGAGCTGTTTTTT.

Written as DNA, the CDR3 is TGTGCCAGCAGTTCTGGACAGGGGTATGACATTCAGTACTTC. It specifies CASSSGQGYDIQYF. V gene TRBV12-3 or TRBV12-4 combines with J gene TRBJ2-4, with 9 bases lining up with TRBD1. The CDR3 contains 14 residues. V lost 4 bases and J lost 8; bases outside the gene matches: 6.

This clonotype showed up just a few times. J is TRBJ2-5 and V is TRBV7-9; D is undetermined. Germline loops: CDR1 SEHNR, CDR2 FQNEAQ (reference sequence). The CDR3 extends over 11 amino acids. Trimming pared 5 bases from V and 11 bases from J, leaving 12 bases between. This CDR3 reads CASSLGPVQYF. The DNA of the CDR3 is TGTGCCAGCAGCCTAGGACCAGTGCAGTACTTC.

This clonotype turned up a few times. The rearrangement uses TRBV11-2 and TRBJ2-3; a possible D gene is TRBD2 (5 bases). Trimming stripped 3 bases from V and 1 base from J, with 11 bases between. CDR3 length: 15 amino acids. Germline loops: CDR1 SGHAT, CDR2 FQNNGV. CDR3 loop: CASSLFGGRTDTQYF. In nucleotides, the CDR3 is TGTGCCAGCAGCTTGTTTGGCGGGCGCACAGATACGCAGTATTTT.

The CDR3 DNA sequence: TGTGCCAGCAGCTTAGTAATTGGGAGCGGGGCAGGAGAGACCCAGTACTTC. This translates into CASSLVIGSGAGETQYF. This chain connects TRBV11-2 to TRBJ2-7; 7 nucleotides match TRBD2. The J call is doubtful: the DNA matches TRBJ2-5 better. CDR1 and CDR2 from the germline V gene are SGHAT and FQNNGV. This CDR3 has 17 amino acids.

V gene TRBV5-1 combines with J gene TRBJ2-7; 8 nucleotides align to TRBD1. The junction had 9 bases not matched to a gene; V was cut back by 4 bases and J by 0 bases. Germline lookup yields CDR1 SGHRS and CDR2 YFSETQ. This CDR3 contains 16 residues. The CDR3 DNA follows: TGCGCCAGCAGCCCCCAGGGGACAGGACTCTCCTACGAGCAGTACTTC. Translating it yields CASSPQGTGLSYEQYF.

The V and J genes are TRBV7-2 and TRBJ1-2, with D unresolved. CDR1 is SGHTA and CDR2 is FQGNSA in the germline V gene. CDR3 length equals 14 residues. V was shortened by 3 bases and J by 8 bases, with 16 bases between the two germline ends. The DNA for the CDR3 is TGTGCCAGCAGCTTTGGTGTGAGGGAGACAGGCTACACCTTC. This codes for CASSFGVRETGYTF.

The gene calls are TRBV6-5 and TRBJ2-2; D unresolved. Germline-derived CDR1 and CDR2 are MNHEY and SVGAGI. CDR3 length: 11 residues. V lost 5 bases to trimming and J lost 6 bases, with 4 bases between them. The CDR3 DNA sequence: TGTGCCAGCAGTACCCCCGGGGAGCTGTTTTTT. Encoded protein: CASSTPGELFF.